Described below is a single T cell receptor (beta chain) sequence and its context. Antigen unknown. Repertoires were generated with immunoSEQ multiplex PCR, while TCRdb's copy carries only in-frame clones and drops some. Of tens of thousands of clones in the sample, less than 70% were seen once. This sample is part of a study of cytotoxic CD8 clonotypes in ibrutinib-treated CLL. At the level of the study: Treatment had run for a median roughly 12 months, range 6 to 36, when response samples were taken.

Overall study findings and caveats: Timing of sampling differed between sustained-remission and progressing patients. While tracking circulating CD8+ T-cell counts, baseline clonality exceeded that of age-matched healthy donors. Under treatment, the uncommon public clonotypes either contracted or remained stable.

Germline trimming cut 8 bases from V and 8 bases from J; bases unmatched to any gene: 11. CDR1 is MNHNS, CDR2 SASEGT, per germline. There are 14 residues in the CDR3. The TCR sequence derives from a human donor with chronic lymphocytic leukemia. The rearrangement uses TRBV6-1 and TRBJ1-4; 7 bases agree with TRBD1. Here the sequenced sample was PBMCs, taken after 12 months of ibrutinib treatment. CDR3 sequence reads: CASGSPGGREKLFF. CDR3 coding DNA: TGTGCCAGCGGATCCCCAGGGGGAAGGGAAAAACTGTTTTTT.